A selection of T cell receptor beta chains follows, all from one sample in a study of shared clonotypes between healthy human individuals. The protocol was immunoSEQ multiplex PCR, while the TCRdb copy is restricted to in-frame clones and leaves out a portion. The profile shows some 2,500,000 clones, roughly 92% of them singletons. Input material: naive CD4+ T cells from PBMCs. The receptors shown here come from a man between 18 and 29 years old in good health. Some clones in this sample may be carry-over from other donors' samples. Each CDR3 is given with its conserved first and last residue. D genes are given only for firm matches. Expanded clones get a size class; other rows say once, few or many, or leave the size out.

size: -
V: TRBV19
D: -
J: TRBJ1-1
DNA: TGTGCCAGTAGCCGAGGGATGACTGAAGCTTTCTTT
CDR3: CASSRGMTEAFF

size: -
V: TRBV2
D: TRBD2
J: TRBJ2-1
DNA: TGTGCCAGCGCTAACGTAGCGGGAGCCTCCTACAATGAGCAGTTCTTC
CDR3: CASANVAGASYNEQFF

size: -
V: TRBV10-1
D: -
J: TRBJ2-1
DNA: TGCGCCAGCAGCAACATGGTTGGGAACAATGAGCAGTTCTTC
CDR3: CASSNMVGNNEQFF

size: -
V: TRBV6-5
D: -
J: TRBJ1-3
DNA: TGTGCCAGCAGTGAGCGAGGGACCATATATTTT
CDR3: CASSERGTIYF

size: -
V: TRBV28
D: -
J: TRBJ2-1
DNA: TGTGCCAGCAGCCACCGTGGGGCGCCGGCCTACAATGAGCAGTTCTTC
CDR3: CASSHRGAPAYNEQFF

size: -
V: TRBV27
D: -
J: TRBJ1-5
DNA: TGTGCCAGCAGTTTGAGGGGAGATCAGCCCCAGCATTTT
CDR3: CASSLRGDQPQHF

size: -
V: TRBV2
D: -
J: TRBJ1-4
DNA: TGTGCCAGCAGTGGGGGCAGCGAGGGCGAAAAACTGTTTTTT
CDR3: CASSGGSEGEKLFF

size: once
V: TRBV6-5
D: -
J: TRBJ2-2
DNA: TGTGCCAGCAGTTACCACCTCGGTACGGACACCGGGGAGCTGTTTTTT
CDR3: CASSYHLGTDTGELFF

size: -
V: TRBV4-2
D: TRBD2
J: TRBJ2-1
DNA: TGTGCCAGCAGCCAAGGCACCAGCGGGAGATCAGATGAGCAGTTCTTC
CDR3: CASSQGTSGRSDEQFF

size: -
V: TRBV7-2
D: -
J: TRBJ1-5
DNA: TGTGCCAGCAGCCTTGTGTATAGCAATCAGCCCCAGCATTTT
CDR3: CASSLVYSNQPQHF

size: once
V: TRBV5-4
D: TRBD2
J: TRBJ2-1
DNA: TGTGCCAGCAGCTCGAATCCTGAGACTAGCGGTGTGCAGTTCTTC
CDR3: CASSSNPETSGVQFF

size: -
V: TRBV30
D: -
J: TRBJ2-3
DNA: TGTGCCTGGAGTGTTTACCCCGGCAGGGGAGACACAGATACGCAGTATTTT
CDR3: CAWSVYPGRGDTDTQYF

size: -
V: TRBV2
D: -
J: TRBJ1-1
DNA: TGTGCCAGGGGGGGGATTTGGACTGAAGCTTTCTTT
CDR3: CARGGIWTEAFF

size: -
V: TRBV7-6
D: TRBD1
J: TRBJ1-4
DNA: TGTGCCAGCAGCAAGTTAGGGGGCGGTGAAAAACTGTTTTTT
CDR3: CASSKLGGGEKLFF

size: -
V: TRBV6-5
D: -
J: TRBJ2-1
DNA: TGTGCCAGCAGTTACTCGTTCGAGGGCGATGAGCAGTTCTTC
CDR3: CASSYSFEGDEQFF

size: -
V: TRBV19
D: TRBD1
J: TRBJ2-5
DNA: TGTGCCAGTAGTATGGGACAGCAAGAGACCCAGTACTTC
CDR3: CASSMGQQETQYF

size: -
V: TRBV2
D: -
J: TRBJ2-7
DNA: TGTGCCAGCAGTGGTAGAAACTACGAGCAGTACTTC
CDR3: CASSGRNYEQYF

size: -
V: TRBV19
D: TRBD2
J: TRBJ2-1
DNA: TGTGCCAGTAGTAGGTTCCTAGCGGGAGGGCATGAGCAGTTCTTC
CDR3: CASSRFLAGGHEQFF

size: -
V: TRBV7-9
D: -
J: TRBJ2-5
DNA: TGTGCCAGCAGCTTAAGGGTCGGGGGTGTAGGAGAGACCCAGTACTTC
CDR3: CASSLRVGGVGETQYF

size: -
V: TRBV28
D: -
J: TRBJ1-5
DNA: TGTGCCAGCACCCCGACAGGCAACAACTATCAGCCCCAGCATTTT
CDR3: CASTPTGNNYQPQHF

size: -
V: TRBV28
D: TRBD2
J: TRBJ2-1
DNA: TGTGCCAGCAGTCCGAGCGGGAGGGTATCCTACAATGAGCAGTTCTTC
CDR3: CASSPSGRVSYNEQFF

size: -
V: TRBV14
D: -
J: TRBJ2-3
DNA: TGTGCCAGCAGCCAAGCGGCTAGCAGGAGCACAGATACGCAGTATTTT
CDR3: CASSQAASRSTDTQYF